Below are 3 T cell receptor beta chains sequenced from a single sample in a study of blood T cell repertoires in COVID-19. The data were produced by immunoSEQ multiplex PCR, yet TCRdb's version contains in-frame clones alone and is incomplete. The table lists approximately 170,000 clones, just over 90% of them singletons. Sequenced sample: peripheral blood. Every receptor here comes from a man aged 18 to 29 with COVID-19, enrolled during active disease.

This rearrangement joins TRBV5-1 to TRBJ2-7; 8 bases match TRBD2. Per the germline V gene, CDR1 is SGHRS and CDR2 is YFSETQ. J lost 3 bases, V lost 4 bases, and 12 bases had no gene match. This CDR3 comprises 16 residues. CDR3 residues: CASSPLPGLGLYEQYF. The CDR3 bases are TGCGCCAGCAGCCCCTTACCGGGACTAGGCCTCTACGAGCAGTACTTC.

The rearrangement links TRBV15 to TRBJ2-2; possibly TRBD2 for D (6 bases). Germline CDR1 reads LNHNV; CDR2 reads YYDKDF (reference sequence). V was cut by 3 bases and J by 6 bases, with 8 bases left in between. CDR3 length: 13 residues. The CDR3 DNA sequence: TGTGCCACCAGCAGTACTAGCCCCGGGGAGCTGTTTTTT. Its protein product is CATSSTSPGELFF.

The V gene is TRBV6-5, the J gene TRBJ2-7; TRBD1 agrees at 7 bases. V was clipped by 5 bases and J by 4 bases; unmatched bases: 2. Per germline, CDR1 MNHEY and CDR2 SVGAGI. The CDR3 loop spans 12 amino acids. This CDR3 reads CASSRQGYEQYF. The CDR3 nucleotides are TGTGCCAGCAGTCGACAGGGTTACGAGCAGTACTTC.